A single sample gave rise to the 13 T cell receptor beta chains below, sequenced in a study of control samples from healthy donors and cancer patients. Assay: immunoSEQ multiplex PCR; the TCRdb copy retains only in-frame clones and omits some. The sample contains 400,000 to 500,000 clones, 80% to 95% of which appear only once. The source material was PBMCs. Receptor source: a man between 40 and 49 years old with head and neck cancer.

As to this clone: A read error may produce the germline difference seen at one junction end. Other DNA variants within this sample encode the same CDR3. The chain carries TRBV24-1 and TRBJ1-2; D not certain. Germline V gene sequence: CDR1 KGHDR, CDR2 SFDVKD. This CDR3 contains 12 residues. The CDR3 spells CATSDFGLSYTF. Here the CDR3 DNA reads TGTGCTACCAGTGATTTTGGGTTGAGCTACACCTTC.

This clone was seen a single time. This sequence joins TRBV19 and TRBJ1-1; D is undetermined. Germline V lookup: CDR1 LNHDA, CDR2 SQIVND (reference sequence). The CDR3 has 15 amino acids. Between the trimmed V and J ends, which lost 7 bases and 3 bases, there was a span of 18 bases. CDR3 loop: CASNLPQAGDTEAFF. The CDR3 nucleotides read TGTGCCAGTAATCTCCCCCAGGCCGGGGACACTGAAGCTTTCTTT.

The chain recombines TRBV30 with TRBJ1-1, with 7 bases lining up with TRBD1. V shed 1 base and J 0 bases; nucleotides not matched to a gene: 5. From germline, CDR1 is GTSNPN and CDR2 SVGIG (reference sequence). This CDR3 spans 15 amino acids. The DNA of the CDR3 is TGTGCCTGGAGTGGCACAGGGGATTTGAACACTGAAGCTTTCTTT. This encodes CAWSGTGDLNTEAFF.

CDR3 DNA: TGTGCCAGCAGGAACCCTGACATCAGCTCCTATAATTCACCCCTCCACTTT. It encodes CASRNPDISSYNSPLHF. The chain employs TRBV7-2 and TRBJ1-6; D unresolved. CDR3 length equals 17 residues. Germline CDR1 reads SGHTA; CDR2 reads FQGNSA. Trimming took off 6 bases at V and 0 bases at J, with 15 bases between the two ends.

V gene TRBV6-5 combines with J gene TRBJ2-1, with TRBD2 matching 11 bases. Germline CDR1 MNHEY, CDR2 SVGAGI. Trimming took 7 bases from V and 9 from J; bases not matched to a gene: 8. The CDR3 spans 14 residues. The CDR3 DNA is TGTGCCAGCACTCTAGCGGGAGGATCTGGTGAGCAGTTCTTC. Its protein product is CASTLAGGSGEQFF.

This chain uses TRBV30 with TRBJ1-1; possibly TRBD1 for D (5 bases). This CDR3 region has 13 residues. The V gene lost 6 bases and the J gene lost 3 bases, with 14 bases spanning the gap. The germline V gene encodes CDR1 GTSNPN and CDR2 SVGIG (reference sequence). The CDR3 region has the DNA TGTGCCTGCGAGCAGGGTCGTGACACTGAAGCTTTCTTT. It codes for CACEQGRDTEAFF. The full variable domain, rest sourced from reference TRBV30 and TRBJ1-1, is SQTIHQWPATLVQPVGSPLSLECTVEGTSNPNLYWYRQAAGRGLQLLFYSVGIGQISSEVPQNLSASRPQDRQFILSSKKLLLSDSGFYLCACEQGRDTEAFFGQGTRLTVV.

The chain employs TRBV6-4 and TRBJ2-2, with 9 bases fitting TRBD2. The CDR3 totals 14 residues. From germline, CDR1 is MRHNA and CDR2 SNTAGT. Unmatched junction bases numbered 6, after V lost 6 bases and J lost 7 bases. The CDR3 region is CASRGGLAGGELFF. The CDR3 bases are TGTGCCAGCAGAGGGGGACTAGCAGGCGGGGAGCTGTTTTTT.

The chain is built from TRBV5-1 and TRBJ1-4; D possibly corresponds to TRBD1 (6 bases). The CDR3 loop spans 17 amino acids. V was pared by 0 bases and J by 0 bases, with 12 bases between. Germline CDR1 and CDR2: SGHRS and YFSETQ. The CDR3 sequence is CASSLESQGSTNEKLFF. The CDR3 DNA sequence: TGCGCCAGCAGCTTGGAGAGTCAGGGGTCAACTAATGAAAAACTGTTTTTT.

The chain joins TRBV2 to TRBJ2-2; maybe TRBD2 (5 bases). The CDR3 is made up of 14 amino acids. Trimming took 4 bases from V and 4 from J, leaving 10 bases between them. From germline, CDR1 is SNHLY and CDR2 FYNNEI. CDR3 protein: CASSVFAGTGELFF. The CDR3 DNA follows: TGTGCCAGCAGTGTTTTCGCGGGCACCGGGGAGCTGTTTTTT.

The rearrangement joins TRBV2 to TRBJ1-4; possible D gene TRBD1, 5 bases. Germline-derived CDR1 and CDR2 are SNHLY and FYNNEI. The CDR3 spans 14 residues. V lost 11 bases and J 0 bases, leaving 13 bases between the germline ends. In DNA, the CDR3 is TGTGCCGCGGGGGGGTCTGCAACTAATGAAAAACTGTTTTTT. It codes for CAAGGSATNEKLFF.

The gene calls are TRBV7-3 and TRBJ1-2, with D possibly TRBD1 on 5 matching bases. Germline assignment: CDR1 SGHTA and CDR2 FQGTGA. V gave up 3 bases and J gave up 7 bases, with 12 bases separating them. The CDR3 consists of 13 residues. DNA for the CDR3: TGTGCCAGCAGCTTCTGGGGGTTCGGTGGCTACACCTTC. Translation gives CASSFWGFGGYTF.

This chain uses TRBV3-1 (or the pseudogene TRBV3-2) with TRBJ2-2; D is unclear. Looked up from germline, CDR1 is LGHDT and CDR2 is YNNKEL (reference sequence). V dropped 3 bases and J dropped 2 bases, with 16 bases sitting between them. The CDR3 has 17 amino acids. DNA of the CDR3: TGTGCCAGCAGCCAGCTGGTCGTGAGTGGAAACACCGGGGAGCTGTTTTTT. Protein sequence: CASSQLVVSGNTGELFF.

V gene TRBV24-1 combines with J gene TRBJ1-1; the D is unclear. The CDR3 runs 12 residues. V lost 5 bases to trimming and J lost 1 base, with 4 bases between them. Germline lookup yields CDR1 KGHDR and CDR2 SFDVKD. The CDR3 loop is CATSGRNTEAFF. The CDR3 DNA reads TGTGCCACCAGTGGGCGGAACACTGAAGCTTTCTTT.